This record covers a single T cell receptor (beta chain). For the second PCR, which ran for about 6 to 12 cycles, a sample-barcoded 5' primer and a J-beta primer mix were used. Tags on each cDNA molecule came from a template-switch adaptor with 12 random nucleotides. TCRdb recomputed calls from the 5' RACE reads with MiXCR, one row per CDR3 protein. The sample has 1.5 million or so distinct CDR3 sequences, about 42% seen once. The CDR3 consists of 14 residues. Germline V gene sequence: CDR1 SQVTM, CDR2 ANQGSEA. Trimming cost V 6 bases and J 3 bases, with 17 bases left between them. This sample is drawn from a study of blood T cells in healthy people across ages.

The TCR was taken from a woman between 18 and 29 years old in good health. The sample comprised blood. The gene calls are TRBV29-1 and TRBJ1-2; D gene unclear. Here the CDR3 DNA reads TGCAGCGTCGTACCGGACCCCACGGACTATGGCTACACCTTC. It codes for CSVVPDPTDYGYTF.